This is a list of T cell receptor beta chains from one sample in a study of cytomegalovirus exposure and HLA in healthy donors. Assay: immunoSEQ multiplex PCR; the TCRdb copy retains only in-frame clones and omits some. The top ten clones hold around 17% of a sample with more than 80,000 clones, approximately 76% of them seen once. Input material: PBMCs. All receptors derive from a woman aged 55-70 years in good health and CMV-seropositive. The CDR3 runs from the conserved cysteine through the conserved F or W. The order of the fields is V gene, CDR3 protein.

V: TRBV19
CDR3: CASSQGPGNQPQHF

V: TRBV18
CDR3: CASSPDRGNYGYTF

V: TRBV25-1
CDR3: CASSWTGESPLHF

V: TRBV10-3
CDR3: CAISVGLNTGELFF

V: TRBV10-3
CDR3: CAIGGFSYNEQFF

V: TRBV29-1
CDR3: CSATGWGTGELFF

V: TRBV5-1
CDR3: CASSPRQLQPNYEQYF

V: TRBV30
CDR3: CAWPPRNEQFF

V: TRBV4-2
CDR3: CASAFFGEPSYEQYF

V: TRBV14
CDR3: CASSQGVQAFSGANVLTF

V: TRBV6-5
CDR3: CASSYAGRGNSPLHF

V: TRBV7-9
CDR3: CSSSLSGLGYTF

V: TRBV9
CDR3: CASSVESSGSIYEQYF

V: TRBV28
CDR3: CASSFAGVNTGELFF

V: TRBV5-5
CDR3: CASSWGQGLSYNEQFF

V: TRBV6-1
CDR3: CASSQYSPEAFF

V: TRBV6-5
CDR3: CASRRGQQSDTQYF

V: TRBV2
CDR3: CASSGQGAGELFF

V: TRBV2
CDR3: CASMGEGRTHSYNEQFF

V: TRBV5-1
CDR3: CASSLFIGGASSYEQYF

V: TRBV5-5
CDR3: CASSLLPGTGGTGELFF

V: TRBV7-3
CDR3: CASSWQGEDTQYF

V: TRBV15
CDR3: CATSRDSRGSLRSNYGYTF

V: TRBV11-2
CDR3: CASSREAGEPDTQYF

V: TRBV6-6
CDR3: CASLAVAGISNEKLFF

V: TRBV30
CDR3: CASEREGLPEQYF

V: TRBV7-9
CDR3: CASSLAGIQATQETQYF

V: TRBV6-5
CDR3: CASRQGAIYGYTF

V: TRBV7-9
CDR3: CASTQGQLMNTEAFF

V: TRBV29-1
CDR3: CSVGGSSGEQYF

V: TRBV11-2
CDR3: CASSLAGGLVEKLFF

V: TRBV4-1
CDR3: CASSRLGRGNTGELFF

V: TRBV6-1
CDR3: CASSGPGQGPRGALHF

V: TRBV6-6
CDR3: CASRSVGREVYNEQFF

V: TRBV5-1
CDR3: CASSVQGPTDTQYF

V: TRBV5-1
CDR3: CASIGTSFNEQFF

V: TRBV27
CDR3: CASSRGTGYGYTF

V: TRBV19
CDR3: CASGTLQGRETQYF

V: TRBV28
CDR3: CASSSGQDHYEQYF

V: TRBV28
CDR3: CTSSPQGVSYEQYF

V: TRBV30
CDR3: CARSDRITEAFF

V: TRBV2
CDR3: CASRGLVGEQFF

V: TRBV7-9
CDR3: CASSFTSSYNEQFF

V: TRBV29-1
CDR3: CSVASAYEQYF

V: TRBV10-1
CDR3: CASSESGRGQKETQYF

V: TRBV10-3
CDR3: CAIRIGTGGGYTF

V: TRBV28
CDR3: CASSSAGGRGLSGYTF

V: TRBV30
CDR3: CAWSVNRGFQPQHF

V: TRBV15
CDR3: CATSGRAGSISGTEAFF

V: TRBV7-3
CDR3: CASSPGGNEQFF

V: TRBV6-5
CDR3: CASKTTSTDTQYF

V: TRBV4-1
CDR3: CASSQGHLIALNNEQFF

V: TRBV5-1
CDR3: CASSFQGEETQYF

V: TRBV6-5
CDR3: CASSYARVNQPQHF

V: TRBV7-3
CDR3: CASSSQGTSGANVLTF